This TCR beta chain was documented in a study of blood T cell repertoires in COVID-19. For the study at large: From T cells, B-cell-depleted T cells, or PBMCs came the material, which was cDNA or gDNA.

Profiled with immunoSEQ multiplex PCR; TCRdb holds only in-frame clones, not every one. The sample records under 15,000 clones, nearly 90% being singletons. This CDR3 region has 14 residues. Looked up from germline, CDR1 is LNHDA and CDR2 is SQIVND (reference sequence). Trimming took off 3 bases at V and 2 bases at J, with 10 bases between the two ends. Material for sequencing was peripheral blood. The J gene is TRBJ1-2, the V gene TRBV19, with unresolved D. This receptor was obtained from a human donor with active COVID-19. The donor label of this sample is uncertain. CDR3 sequence reads: CASSMTLLNYGYTF. CDR3 nucleotides: TGTGCCAGTAGTATGACACTTTTAAACTATGGCTACACCTTC.